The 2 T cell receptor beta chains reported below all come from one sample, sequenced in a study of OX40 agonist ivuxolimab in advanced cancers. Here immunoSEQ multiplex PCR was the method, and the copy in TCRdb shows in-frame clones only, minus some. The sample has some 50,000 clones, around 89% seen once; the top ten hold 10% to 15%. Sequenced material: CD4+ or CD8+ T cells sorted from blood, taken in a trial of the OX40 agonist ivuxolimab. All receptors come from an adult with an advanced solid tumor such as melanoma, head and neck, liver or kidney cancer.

The CDR3 here is CASSFYGGPLSYNEQFF. In DNA, the CDR3 is TGTGCCAGCAGTTTTTATGGGGGCCCGCTCTCCTACAATGAGCAGTTCTTC. The chain links TRBV28 to TRBJ2-1, with a tentative D call TRBD1 (6 bases). This CDR3 has 17 amino acids. V was clipped by 3 bases and J by 0 bases, with 15 bases between them. Germline V gene lookup returns CDR1 MDHEN and CDR2 SYDVKM. Filled out from reference TRBV28 and TRBJ2-1, the complete variable domain reads DVKVTQSSRYLVKRTGEKVFLECVQDMDHENMFWYRQDPGLGLRLIYFSYDVKMKEKGDIPEGYSVSREKKERFSLILESASTNQTSMYLCASSFYGGPLSYNEQFFGPGTRLTVL.

The DNA of the CDR3 is TGTGCCAGCAGTTTAGGGACAGGAAGCAATCAGCCCCAGCATTTT. This encodes CASSLGTGSNQPQHF. V and J are TRBV27 and TRBJ1-5; 8 nucleotides agree with TRBD1. Germline V gene data show CDR1 as MNHEY and CDR2 as SMNVEV (reference sequence). The CDR3 runs 15 residues. V shed 2 bases and J 1 base; nucleotides not matched to a gene: 1.